The rows below give T cell receptor beta chains drawn from one sample of a study of cytomegalovirus exposure and HLA in healthy donors. TCRdb keeps only in-frame clones here, not all; method: immunoSEQ multiplex PCR. Of 250,000 to 400,000 clones in the sample, 88% were seen once. Sequencing used PBMCs. All receptors come from a man aged 30-40 years in good health and CMV-seronegative. Both conserved end residues are part of each CDR3. Fields, in order: J gene, V gene, CDR3 protein.

J gene: TRBJ2-2
V gene: TRBV6-1
CDR3 protein: CASPGQGTPEELFF

J gene: TRBJ1-6
V gene: TRBV4-1
CDR3 protein: CASSQVQGVSSPLHF

J gene: TRBJ1-6
V gene: TRBV6-1
CDR3 protein: CASSGTEFSPLHF

J gene: TRBJ2-3
V gene: TRBV7-9
CDR3 protein: CASSLAKDTVGGTQYF

J gene: TRBJ2-1
V gene: TRBV7-6
CDR3 protein: CASSPPRGAGEQFF

J gene: TRBJ2-7
V gene: TRBV5-1
CDR3 protein: CASSLDRYEQYF

J gene: TRBJ2-1
V gene: TRBV27
CDR3 protein: CASSQGSYNEQFF

J gene: TRBJ2-7
V gene: TRBV7-6
CDR3 protein: CASSLWQGDYEQYF

J gene: TRBJ1-1
V gene: TRBV7-9
CDR3 protein: CASSFNRGMNTEAFF

J gene: TRBJ2-1
V gene: TRBV7-6
CDR3 protein: CASSLAGGRGYNEQFF